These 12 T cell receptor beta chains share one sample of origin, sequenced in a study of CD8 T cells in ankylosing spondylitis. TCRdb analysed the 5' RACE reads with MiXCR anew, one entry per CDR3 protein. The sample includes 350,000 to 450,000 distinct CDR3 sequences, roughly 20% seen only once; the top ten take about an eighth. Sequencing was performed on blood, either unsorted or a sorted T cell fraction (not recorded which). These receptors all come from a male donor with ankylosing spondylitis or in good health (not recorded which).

The CDR3 loop is CASSSWGAGQGREQYF. CDR3 sequence (DNA): TGTGCCAGCAGCTCCTGGGGAGCGGGACAGGGTCGCGAGCAGTACTTC. V usage is TRBV7-9 and J usage is TRBJ2-7; 9 bases align to TRBD1. With 4 bases clipped from V and 6 bases from J, the junction kept 13 bases outside the gene matches. CDR3 length: 16 amino acids. Germline assignment: CDR1 SEHNR and CDR2 FQNEAQ (reference sequence).

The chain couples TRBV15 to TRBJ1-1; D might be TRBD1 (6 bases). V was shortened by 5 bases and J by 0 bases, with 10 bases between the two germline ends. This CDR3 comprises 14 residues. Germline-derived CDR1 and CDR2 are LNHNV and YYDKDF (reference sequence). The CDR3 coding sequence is TGTGCCACCAGCGGACAGAACATGAACACTGAAGCTTTCTTT. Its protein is CATSGQNMNTEAFF.

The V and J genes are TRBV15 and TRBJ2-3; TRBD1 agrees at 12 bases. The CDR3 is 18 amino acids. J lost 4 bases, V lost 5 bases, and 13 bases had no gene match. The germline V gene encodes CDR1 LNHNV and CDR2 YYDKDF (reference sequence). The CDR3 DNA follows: TGTGCCACCAGCGACCCCCCGGGACAGGGGGCTTCTGCAGATACGCAGTATTTT. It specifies CATSDPPGQGASADTQYF.

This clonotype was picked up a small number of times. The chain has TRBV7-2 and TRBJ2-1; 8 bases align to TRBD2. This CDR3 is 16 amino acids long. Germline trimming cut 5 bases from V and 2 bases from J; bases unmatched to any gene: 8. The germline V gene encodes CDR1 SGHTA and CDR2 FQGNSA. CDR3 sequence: CASSTGVAGPYNEQFF. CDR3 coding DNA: TGTGCCAGCAGCACCGGGGTAGCGGGGCCCTACAATGAGCAGTTCTTC. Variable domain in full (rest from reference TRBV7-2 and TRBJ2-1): GAGVSQSPSNKVTEKGKDVELRCDPISGHTALYWYRQSLGQGLEFLIYFQGNSAPDKSGLPSDRFSAERTGGSVSTLTIQRTQQEDSAVYLCASSTGVAGPYNEQFFGPGTRLTVL.

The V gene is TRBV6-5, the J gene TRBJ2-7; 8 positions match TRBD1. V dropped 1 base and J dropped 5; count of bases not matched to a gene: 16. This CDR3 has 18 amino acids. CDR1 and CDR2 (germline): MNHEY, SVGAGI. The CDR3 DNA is TGTGCCAGCAGTTACTTTGGTTGGGCCGGACAGGGAATTGACGAGCAGTACTTC. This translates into CASSYFGWAGQGIDEQYF.

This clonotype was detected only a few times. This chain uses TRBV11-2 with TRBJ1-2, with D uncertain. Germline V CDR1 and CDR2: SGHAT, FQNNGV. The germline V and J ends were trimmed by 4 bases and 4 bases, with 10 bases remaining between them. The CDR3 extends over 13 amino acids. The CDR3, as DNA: TGTGCCAGCAGCTCGGACGCCAGCTATGGCTACACCTTC. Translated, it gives CASSSDASYGYTF.

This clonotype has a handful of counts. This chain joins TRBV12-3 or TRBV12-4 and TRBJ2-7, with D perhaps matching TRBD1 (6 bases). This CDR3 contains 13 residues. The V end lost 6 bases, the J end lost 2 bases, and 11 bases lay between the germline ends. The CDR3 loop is CASSSKGAYEQYF. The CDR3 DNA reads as TGTGCCAGCAGCAGTAAGGGGGCCTACGAGCAGTACTTC.

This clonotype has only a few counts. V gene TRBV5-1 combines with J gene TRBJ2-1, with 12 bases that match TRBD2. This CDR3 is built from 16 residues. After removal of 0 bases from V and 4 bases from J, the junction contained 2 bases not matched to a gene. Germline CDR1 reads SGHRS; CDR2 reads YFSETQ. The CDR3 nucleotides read TGCGCCAGCAGCTTGGCCGGACTAGCGGGGTACAATGAGCAGTTCTTC. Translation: CASSLAGLAGYNEQFF.

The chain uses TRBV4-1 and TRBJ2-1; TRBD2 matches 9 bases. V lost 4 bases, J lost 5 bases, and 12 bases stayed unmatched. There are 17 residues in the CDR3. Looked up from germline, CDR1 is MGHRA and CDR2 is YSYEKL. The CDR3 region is CASSPQARGGPHNEQFF. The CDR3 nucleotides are TGCGCCAGCAGCCCACAAGCGCGGGGGGGCCCCCACAATGAGCAGTTCTTC.

CDR3 sequence reads: CASMDTSTNEKLFF. CDR3 nucleotide sequence: TGTGCCAGCATGGACACCTCAACTAATGAAAAACTGTTTTTT. V is TRBV6-1 and J is TRBJ1-4; D is perhaps TRBD1 (5 bases). CDR1 is MNHNS and CDR2 is SASEGT in the germline V gene. V was pared by 7 bases and J by 0 bases, with 9 bases between. This CDR3 region has 14 residues.

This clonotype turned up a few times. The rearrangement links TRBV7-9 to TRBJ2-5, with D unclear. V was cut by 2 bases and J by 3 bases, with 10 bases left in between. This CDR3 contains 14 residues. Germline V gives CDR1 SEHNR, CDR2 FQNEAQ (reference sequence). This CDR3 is CASSLMSAEETQYF. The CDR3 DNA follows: TGTGCCAGCAGCTTAATGTCGGCAGAAGAGACCCAGTACTTC.

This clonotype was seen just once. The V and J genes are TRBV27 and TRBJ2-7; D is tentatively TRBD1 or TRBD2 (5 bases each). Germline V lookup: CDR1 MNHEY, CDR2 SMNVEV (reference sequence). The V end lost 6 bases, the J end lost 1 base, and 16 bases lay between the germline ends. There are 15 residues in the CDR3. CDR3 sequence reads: CASSQGRSGSYEQYF. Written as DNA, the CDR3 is TGTGCCAGCAGCCAGGGACGGTCCGGATCCTACGAGCAGTACTTC.